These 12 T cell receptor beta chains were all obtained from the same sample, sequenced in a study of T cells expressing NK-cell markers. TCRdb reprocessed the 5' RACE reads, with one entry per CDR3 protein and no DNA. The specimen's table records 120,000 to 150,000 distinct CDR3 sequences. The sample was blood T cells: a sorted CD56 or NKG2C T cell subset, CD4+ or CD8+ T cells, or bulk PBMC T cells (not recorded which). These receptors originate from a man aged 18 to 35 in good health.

CDR3 sequence: CASSLGPGSQPQHF. The V call is TRBV6-2 or TRBV6-3, the J call TRBJ1-5; the D call from TCRdb, TRBD1, cannot be confirmed without DNA. Germline CDR1 reads MNHEY; CDR2 reads SVGEGT. The CDR3 is made up of 14 amino acids.

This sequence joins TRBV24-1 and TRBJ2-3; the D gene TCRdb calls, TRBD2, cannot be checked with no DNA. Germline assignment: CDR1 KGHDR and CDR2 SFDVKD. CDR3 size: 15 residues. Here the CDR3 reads CATSDPTSDTDTQYF.

The CDR3 loop is CASSPTGDKEQEKLFF. The rearrangement uses TRBV6-1 and TRBJ1-4; with no DNA, the TCRdb D assignment of TRBD1 cannot be verified. There are 16 residues in the CDR3. CDR1 and CDR2 (germline): MNHNS, SASEGT.

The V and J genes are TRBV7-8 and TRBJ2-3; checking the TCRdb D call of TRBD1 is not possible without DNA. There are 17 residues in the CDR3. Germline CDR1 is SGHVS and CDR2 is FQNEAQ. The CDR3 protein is CASSLEVLVQGADTQYF.

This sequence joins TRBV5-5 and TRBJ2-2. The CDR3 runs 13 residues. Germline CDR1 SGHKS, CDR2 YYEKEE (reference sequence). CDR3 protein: CASSQGLTGELFF. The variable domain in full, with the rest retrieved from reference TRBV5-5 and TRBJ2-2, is DAGVTQSPTHLIKTRGQQVTLRCSPISGHKSVSWYQQVLGQGPQFIFQYYEKEERGRGNFPDRFSARQFPNYSSELNVNALLLGDSALYLCASSQGLTGELFFGEGSRLTVL.

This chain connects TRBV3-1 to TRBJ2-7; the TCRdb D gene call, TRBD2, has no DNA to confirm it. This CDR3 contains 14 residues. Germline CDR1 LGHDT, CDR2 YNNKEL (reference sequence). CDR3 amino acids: CASSPKRVNYEQYF.

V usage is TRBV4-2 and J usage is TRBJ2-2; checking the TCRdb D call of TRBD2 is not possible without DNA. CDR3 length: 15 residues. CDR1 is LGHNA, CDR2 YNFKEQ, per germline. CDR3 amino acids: CASSAGRLDTGELFF.

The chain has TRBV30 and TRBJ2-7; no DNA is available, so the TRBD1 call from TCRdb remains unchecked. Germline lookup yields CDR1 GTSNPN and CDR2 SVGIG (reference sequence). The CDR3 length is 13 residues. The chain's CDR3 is CAWSRGSTYEQYF. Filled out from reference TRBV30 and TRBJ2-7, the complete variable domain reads SQTIHQWPATLVQPVGSPLSLECTVEGTSNPNLYWYRQAAGRGLQLLFYSVGIGQISSEVPQNLSASRPQDRQFILSSKKLLLSDSGFYLCAWSRGSTYEQYFGPGTRLTVT.

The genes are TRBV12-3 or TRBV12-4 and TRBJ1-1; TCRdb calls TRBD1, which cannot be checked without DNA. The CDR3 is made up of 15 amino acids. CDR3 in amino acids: CASSLGQGGNTEAFF.

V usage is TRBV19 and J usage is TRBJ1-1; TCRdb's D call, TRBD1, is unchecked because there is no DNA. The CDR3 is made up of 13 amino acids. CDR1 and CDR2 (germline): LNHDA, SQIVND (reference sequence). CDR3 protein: CAIGTALNTEAFF.

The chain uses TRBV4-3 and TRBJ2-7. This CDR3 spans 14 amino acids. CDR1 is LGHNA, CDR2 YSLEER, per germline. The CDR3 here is CASSHGLSRDEQYF.

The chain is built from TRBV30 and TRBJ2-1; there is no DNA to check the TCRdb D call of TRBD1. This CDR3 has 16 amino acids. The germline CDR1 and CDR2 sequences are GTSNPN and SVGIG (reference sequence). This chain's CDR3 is CAWTQTGTIPYNEQFF.